This T cell receptor beta chain was identified during a study of cytomegalovirus exposure and HLA in healthy donors. Across the study: As an earlier analysis found, about 200 million T cells yielded 95 million to 130 million unique TCR beta sequences.

V lost 8 bases, J lost 0 bases, and 7 bases lay in between. CDR1 is MNHNS, CDR2 SASEGT, per germline. The CDR3 consists of 12 residues. Vbeta (60) and Jbeta (13) primers were used in the PCR. The repertoire was sequenced with immunoSEQ multiplex PCR; TCRdb's copy has only in-frame clones and lacks some. The table shows 250,000 to 350,000 clones, with 80% occurring only once. This clone was picked up one time. Its specificity is not known. General study results and limits: In a later analysis, the majority of CMV-associated beta chains seemingly showed HLA restriction. Associated with cytomegalovirus, according to the listing, were some 150 TCR beta chains. TCR beta sequences reportedly predicted the HLA-A and HLA-B alleles of most subjects accurately.

The receptor's source is a girl aged 2 to 10 in good health and CMV-seronegative. The sample taken for sequencing was PBMCs. The chain combines TRBV6-1 with TRBJ1-1, with D unclear. CDR3: CASFVVNTEAFF. CDR3 nucleotides: TGTGCCAGCTTCGTAGTGAACACTGAAGCTTTCTTT.